The 2 T cell receptor beta chains given below trace back to one sample, sequenced in a study of T cells in Graves' hyperthyroidism and ophthalmopathy. Amplified TCR beta CDR3 regions came from RNA transcripts. TCR CDR3 regions were first amplified by RT-PCR with HTBI primers. One entry per CDR3 protein results from TCRdb running MiXCR on the multiplex PCR reads. The sample records a few hundred thousand distinct CDR3 sequences, roughly an eighth being singletons. Input material: blood. The receptors stem from a woman aged 18-35 years with Graves' hyperthyroidism.

The chain uses TRBV12-3 or TRBV12-4 and TRBJ2-1, with 10 bases fitting TRBD2. Trimming cost V 6 bases and J 6 bases; bases outside gene matches: 11. This CDR3 comprises 16 residues. This CDR3 is CASSSSVLAGTNEQFF. CDR3 sequence (DNA): TGTGCCAGCAGCAGCTCAGTACTAGCGGGAACCAATGAGCAGTTCTTC.

The table lists this clonotype with many counts. V usage is TRBV12-5 and J usage is TRBJ2-3; 10 positions match TRBD2. CDR3 length equals 18 residues. J gave up 2 bases and V 3 bases, and 11 bases lay outside the gene matches. Germline CDR1 LGHNT, CDR2 FRNRAP. The CDR3 DNA reads as TGTGCTAGTGGTTTTCCTAGCGGGAGCATTCGGATCACAGATACGCAGTATTTT. Residues: CASGFPSGSIRITDTQYF.